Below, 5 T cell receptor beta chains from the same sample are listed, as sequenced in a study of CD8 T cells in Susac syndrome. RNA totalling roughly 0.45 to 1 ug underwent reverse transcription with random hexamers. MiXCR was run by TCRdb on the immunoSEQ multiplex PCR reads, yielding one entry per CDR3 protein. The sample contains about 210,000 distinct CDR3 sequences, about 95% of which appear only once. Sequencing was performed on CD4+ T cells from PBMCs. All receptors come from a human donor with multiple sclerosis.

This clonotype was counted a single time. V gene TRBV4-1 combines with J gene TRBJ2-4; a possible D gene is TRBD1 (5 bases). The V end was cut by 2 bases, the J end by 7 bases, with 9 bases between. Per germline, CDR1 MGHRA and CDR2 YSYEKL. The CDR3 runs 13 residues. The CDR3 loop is CASSQSGANIQYF. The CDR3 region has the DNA TGCGCCAGCAGCCAAAGTGGGGCGAACATTCAGTACTTC.

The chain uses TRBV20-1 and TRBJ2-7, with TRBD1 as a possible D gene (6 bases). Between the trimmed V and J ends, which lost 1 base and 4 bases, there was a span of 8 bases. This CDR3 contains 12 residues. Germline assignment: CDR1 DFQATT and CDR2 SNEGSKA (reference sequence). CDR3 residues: CSARVTGYEQYF. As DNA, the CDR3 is TGCAGTGCTAGAGTTACAGGGTACGAGCAGTACTTC.

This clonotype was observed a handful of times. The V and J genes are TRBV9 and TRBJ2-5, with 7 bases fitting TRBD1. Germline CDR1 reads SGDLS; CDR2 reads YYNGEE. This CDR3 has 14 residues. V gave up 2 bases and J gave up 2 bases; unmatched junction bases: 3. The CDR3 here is CASSVGTVQETQYF. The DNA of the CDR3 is TGTGCCAGCAGCGTCGGGACAGTTCAAGAGACCCAGTACTTC.

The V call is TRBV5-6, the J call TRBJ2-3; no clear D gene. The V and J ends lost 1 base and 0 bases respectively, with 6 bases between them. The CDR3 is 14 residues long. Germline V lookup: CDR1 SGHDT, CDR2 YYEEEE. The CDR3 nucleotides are TGTGCCAGCAGCTTGTGGGTCAGCACAGATACGCAGTATTTT. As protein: CASSLWVSTDTQYF.

CDR3 sequence reads: CASSLGTGTNPLREQYF. The CDR3 DNA sequence: TGCGCCAGCAGCTTGGGGACAGGAACCAACCCTCTAAGGGAGCAGTACTTC. This chain joins TRBV5-1 and TRBJ2-7; TRBD1 aligns across 7 bases. From germline, CDR1 is SGHRS and CDR2 YFSETQ. V was clipped by 0 bases and J by 7 bases; unmatched bases: 16. CDR3 length equals 17 residues.